A single sample is the source of the 7 T cell receptor beta chains below, sequenced in a study of CD8 T cells in Susac syndrome. The RNA, about 0.5 to 1 ug, was put through reverse transcription using random hexamers. TCRdb redid the calling of the immunoSEQ multiplex PCR reads with MiXCR, one entry per CDR3 protein. Of about 190,000 distinct CDR3 sequences listed, over 75% are singletons. Sequencing was done on a sample of CD4+ T cells from PBMCs. These receptors all come from a human donor with Susac syndrome.

The V call is TRBV20-1, the J call TRBJ2-1; 10 bases are shared with TRBD2. After removal of 0 bases from V and 6 bases from J, the junction contained 11 bases not matched to a gene. CDR3 length: 17 amino acids. From germline, CDR1 is DFQATT and CDR2 SNEGSKA (reference sequence). Here the CDR3 reads CSAREGGGGLAINEQFF. The CDR3 bases are TGCAGTGCTAGAGAGGGTGGTGGGGGACTAGCGATCAATGAGCAGTTCTTC.

This sequence joins TRBV30 and TRBJ2-1, with D perhaps TRBD1 (5 bases). Trimming left V 0 bases short and J 0 bases short, with 12 bases between. From germline, CDR1 is GTSNPN and CDR2 SVGIG (reference sequence). The CDR3 totals 16 residues. The CDR3 region is CAWSVGAFPSYNEQFF. CDR3 bases: TGTGCCTGGAGTGTAGGGGCTTTCCCCTCCTACAATGAGCAGTTCTTC.

The chain employs TRBV5-1 and TRBJ1-1; 9 bases line up with TRBD1. This CDR3 has 15 amino acids. V was pared by 4 bases and J by 10 bases, with 14 bases of the junction left unmatched. Germline-derived CDR1 and CDR2 are SGHRS and YFSETQ. This CDR3 is CASSLGDRASSTAFF. The CDR3 DNA reads TGCGCCAGCAGCCTAGGGGACAGGGCATCATCGACAGCTTTCTTT.

The V and J genes are TRBV20-1 and TRBJ2-5, with 8 bases fitting TRBD2. Germline CDR1 reads DFQATT; CDR2 reads SNEGSKA (reference sequence). This CDR3 is built from 15 residues. The J segment lost 2 bases and the V segment lost 5 bases, leaving 10 bases of the junction unmatched. CDR3: CSALVGGGSQETQYF. CDR3 in DNA: TGCAGTGCTTTAGTTGGCGGGGGGTCACAAGAGACCCAGTACTTC.

The chain joins TRBV19 to TRBJ2-2; possible D gene TRBD2, 5 bases. CDR3 length: 17 amino acids. CDR1 LNHDA and CDR2 SQIVND come from the germline V gene (reference sequence). Between the trimmed V and J ends, which lost 1 base and 4 bases, there was a span of 16 bases. The CDR3 DNA sequence: TGTGCCAGTAGTATAGGTTGGTGGCGGGCAACCACCGGGGAGCTGTTTTTT. Translation: CASSIGWWRATTGELFF.

V usage is TRBV7-3 and J usage is TRBJ2-1; D is unresolved. CDR1 and CDR2 from the germline V gene are SGHTA and FQGTGA. With 3 bases removed from V and 9 bases from J, the gap between germline ends came to 15 bases. There are 14 residues in the CDR3. The CDR3 is CASSLSQGLFEQFF. CDR3 nucleotide sequence: TGTGCCAGCAGCTTGTCTCAAGGGCTATTTGAGCAGTTCTTC.

This chain joins TRBV4-1 and TRBJ2-1; D unresolved. The CDR3 has 15 amino acids. Trimming left V 6 bases short and J 8 bases short, with 20 bases between. The germline CDR1 and CDR2 sequences are MGHRA and YSYEKL. The CDR3 nucleotides are TGCGCCAGCAGTCGATCTTGGGCAGGTGGCCATGAGCAGTTCTTC. This sequence encodes CASSRSWAGGHEQFF.